These 25 T cell receptor beta chains share one sample of origin, sequenced in a study of T cells in Graves' hyperthyroidism and ophthalmopathy. Amplified regions were TCR beta CDR3 sequences from RNA transcripts. An initial round of RT-PCR targeting the TCR CDR3 relied on the HTBI primer set. TCRdb passed the multiplex PCR reads through MiXCR, listing each CDR3 protein once. The data show around 340,000 distinct CDR3 sequences, 17% seen once. Sequencing was carried out using blood. The source of these receptors is a woman aged 30 to 39 with Graves' hyperthyroidism that later progressed to Graves' ophthalmopathy.

Many counts were recorded for this clonotype. The rearrangement uses TRBV29-1 and TRBJ2-4, with TRBD1 matching 10 bases. Trimming removed 6 bases from V and 11 bases from J; junction bases left unmatched: 4. The germline V gene has CDR1 SQVTM and CDR2 ANQGSEA. CDR3 length: 11 amino acids. Written as DNA, the CDR3 is TGCAGCGTGGGGGACAGGGGACTTCAGTACTTC. Protein sequence: CSVGDRGLQYF.

This clonotype was counted only a few times. The chain's CDR3 is CASREYVYEQFF. In DNA, the CDR3 is TGTGCCAGCAGGGAATATGTGTATGAGCAGTTCTTC. The rearrangement joins TRBV11-2 to TRBJ2-1; D gene ambiguous. CDR3 length: 12 residues. The ends were cut back, 6 bases at V and 8 bases at J, with 11 bases in the middle. Germline V gene data show CDR1 as SGHAT and CDR2 as FQNNGV.

This clonotype was observed at least ten times. This chain links TRBV28 with TRBJ1-4, with D unresolved. Germline-derived CDR1 and CDR2 are MDHEN and SYDVKM. With 10 bases removed from V and 7 bases from J, the gap between germline ends came to 16 bases. The CDR3 runs 13 residues. CDR3 nucleotides: TGTGCCACCAGCGACCGGTGGGGTGAAAAACTGTTTTTT. It translates to CATSDRWGEKLFF.

The CDR3 DNA follows: TGCGCCAGCAGCCAAGTCGCAGGGGCAACAAATAACTATGGCTACACCTTC. Its translation is CASSQVAGATNNYGYTF. The chain is built from TRBV4-1 and TRBJ1-2; a weak D match, TRBD1 (6 bases). V lost 1 base and J lost 1, with 16 bases in between. This CDR3 region has 17 residues. The germline V gene encodes CDR1 MGHRA and CDR2 YSYEKL.

This clonotype was detected many times. This chain uses TRBV11-2 with TRBJ2-1, with 8 nucleotides matching TRBD2. This CDR3 is built from 12 residues. The germline V gene has CDR1 SGHAT and CDR2 FQNNGV. Trimming took 0 bases from V and 15 from J; bases not matched to a gene: 4. This CDR3 is CASSLETGGPFF. CDR3 DNA: TGTGCCAGCAGCTTAGAAACGGGGGGGCCGTTCTTC.

The rearrangement uses TRBV10-3 and TRBJ1-5; the D is unclear. This CDR3 has 15 amino acids. Germline V CDR1 and CDR2: ENHRY, SYGVKD. V dropped 9 bases and J dropped 0 bases, with 15 bases sitting between them. CDR3 DNA sequence: TGTGCCATTAAAGACCCCCCCAATAGCAATCAGCCCCAGCATTTT. Translating gives CAIKDPPNSNQPQHF.

This clonotype has only a few counts. J is TRBJ2-5 and V is TRBV7-9, with TRBD1 matching 9 bases. The V and J ends lost 8 bases and 5 bases, in that order; junction bases with no gene match: 6. This CDR3 has 13 residues. Germline V gene lookup returns CDR1 SEHNR and CDR2 FQNEAQ (reference sequence). The CDR3 sequence: CASGGTGRETQYF. DNA for the CDR3: TGTGCCAGCGGGGGGACAGGGCGTGAGACCCAGTACTTC.

The chain links TRBV6-2 or TRBV6-3 to TRBJ1-1; D perhaps matches TRBD1 (5 bases). Germline V CDR1 and CDR2: MNHEY, SVGEGT. The CDR3 has 16 residues. V was pared by 2 bases and J by 0 bases, with 13 bases between. The CDR3 here is CASSYPGPTMNTEAFF. CDR3 nucleotides: TGTGCCAGCAGTTACCCGGGACCTACTATGAACACTGAAGCTTTCTTT.

The rearrangement links TRBV20-1 to TRBJ2-2; TRBD2 matches 9 bases. The V gene's germline CDR1 is DFQATT and CDR2 SNEGSKA (reference sequence). The V and J ends lost 2 bases and 6 bases, in that order; junction bases with no gene match: 4. The CDR3 extends over 14 amino acids. The CDR3 region has the DNA TGCAGTGCTAGATCGGGCGGGAGGGCCGGGGAGCTGTTTTTT. It translates to CSARSGGRAGELFF.

V and J are TRBV5-6 and TRBJ1-2; 7 positions match TRBD1. V lost 4 bases, J lost 8 bases, and 11 bases stayed unmatched. CDR1 and CDR2 from the germline V gene are SGHDT and YYEEEE. This CDR3 spans 14 amino acids. The CDR3 DNA reads TGTGCCAGCAGCCGCAGGGGGAGAACGAGAGGCTACACCTTC. Protein product: CASSRRGRTRGYTF.

This clonotype was counted many times. This chain connects TRBV19 to TRBJ2-7, with TRBD1 matching 8 bases. The V gene end was trimmed by 6 bases and the J gene end by 3 bases; junction bases not matched to a gene: 10. The CDR3 consists of 15 residues. CDR1 and CDR2 (germline): LNHDA, SQIVND (reference sequence). CDR3 region: CASSGRQGSLYEQYF. As DNA, the CDR3 is TGTGCCAGTAGCGGAAGACAGGGGAGTCTCTACGAGCAGTACTTC.

This rearrangement joins TRBV5-1 to TRBJ2-5, with a weak D call TRBD1 (7 bases). CDR3 size: 14 residues. The V and J ends lost 0 bases and 5 bases respectively, with 11 bases between them. Germline V CDR1 and CDR2: SGHRS, YFSETQ. In DNA, the CDR3 is TGCGCCAGCAGCTTGGAACAGGGGAGGGAGACCCAGTACTTC. Translating gives CASSLEQGRETQYF.

This clonotype was seen at least ten times. This chain joins TRBV19 and TRBJ2-1; no clear D. V lost 5 bases and J 2 bases, leaving 7 bases between the germline ends. Germline lookup yields CDR1 LNHDA and CDR2 SQIVND (reference sequence). The CDR3 runs 13 residues. The CDR3 DNA is TGTGCCAGTAGTCTCCCAGCCTACAATGAGCAGTTCTTC. Translation: CASSLPAYNEQFF.

This clonotype was observed many times. The chain is built from TRBV3-1 and TRBJ2-5; weak D call: TRBD1 (6 bases). Germline V gene sequence: CDR1 LGHDT, CDR2 YNNKEL (reference sequence). V lost 3 bases and J lost 2, with 16 bases in between. The CDR3 is 16 residues long. The CDR3 DNA reads as TGTGCCAGCAGCCAGTCCGAGGGAGACAGGCAAGAGACCCAGTACTTC. It encodes CASSQSEGDRQETQYF.

This clonotype has a handful of counts. The V gene is TRBV7-8, the J gene TRBJ2-3, with TRBD2 identical over 7 bases. The CDR3 has 17 residues. V shed 5 bases and J 2 bases; nucleotides not matched to a gene: 13. Per the germline V gene, CDR1 is SGHVS and CDR2 is FQNEAQ. The CDR3 nucleotides read TGTGCCAGCAGCCCATCCTCCCGGGACTACCACACAGATACGCAGTATTTT. Its protein is CASSPSSRDYHTDTQYF.

This clonotype was counted only a few times. This chain uses TRBV5-1 with TRBJ1-4; TRBD1 aligns across 7 bases. CDR1 is SGHRS, CDR2 YFSETQ, per germline. The CDR3 runs 14 residues. Unmatched junction bases numbered 6, after V lost 7 bases and J lost 3 bases. The chain's CDR3 is CASSTGTANEKLFF. The CDR3 coding sequence is TGCGCCAGCTCGACAGGGACAGCTAATGAAAAACTGTTTTTT.

This clonotype occurred many times. The chain carries TRBV12-3 or TRBV12-4 and TRBJ1-6; TRBD1 might be the D (5 bases). Trimming stripped 7 bases from V and 7 bases from J, with 8 bases between. CDR3 length: 12 amino acids. The CDR3 region is CASTRENSPLHF. The CDR3 DNA follows: TGTGCCAGCACCAGGGAAAATTCACCCCTCCACTTT.

The rearrangement joins TRBV29-1 to TRBJ2-3; 15 bases agree with TRBD2. This CDR3 region has 18 residues. V shed 2 bases and J 4 bases; nucleotides not matched to a gene: 10. Per the germline V gene, CDR1 is SQVTM and CDR2 is ANQGSEA. The CDR3: CSVETGTSGRSPADTQYF. In nucleotides, the CDR3 is TGCAGCGTTGAAACCGGGACTAGCGGGAGGAGCCCCGCAGATACGCAGTATTTT.

The chain couples TRBV28 to TRBJ1-6; D gene ambiguous. V was clipped by 5 bases and J by 7 bases, with 9 bases between them. CDR1 and CDR2 from the germline V gene are MDHEN and SYDVKM. The CDR3 totals 13 residues. The CDR3 DNA reads as TGTGCCAGCAGTGGCGCCAGAAATTCACCCCTCCACTTT. It codes for CASSGARNSPLHF.

The chain recombines TRBV19 with TRBJ2-5; 7 bases line up with TRBD1. V dropped 3 bases and J dropped 2; count of bases not matched to a gene: 6. The CDR3 is made up of 15 amino acids. Looked up from germline, CDR1 is LNHDA and CDR2 is SQIVND (reference sequence). CDR3 sequence: CASSIGDRDQETQYF. The CDR3 DNA reads as TGTGCCAGTAGTATTGGTGACAGGGATCAAGAGACCCAGTACTTC.

The table lists this clonotype with many counts. The J gene is TRBJ1-5, the V gene TRBV28, with TRBD1 as a possible D gene (6 bases). The CDR3 contains 17 residues. Germline V CDR1 and CDR2: MDHEN, SYDVKM. Between the trimmed V and J ends, which lost 2 bases and 6 bases, there was a span of 20 bases. CDR3 coding DNA: TGTGCCAGCAGTTTACTCTTCCTAGGGGGAAACTCTCAGCCCCAGCATTTT. This encodes CASSLLFLGGNSQPQHF.

The sample holds many counts of this clonotype. This chain joins TRBV2 and TRBJ1-5; 7 bases map to TRBD1. The germline V gene encodes CDR1 SNHLY and CDR2 FYNNEI. The CDR3 is 15 amino acids. V shed 5 bases and J 13 bases; nucleotides not matched to a gene: 17. The CDR3 sequence: CASSLGVVLGQDQHF. The DNA of the CDR3 is TGTGCCAGCAGTTTGGGGGTTGTCCTCGGACAGGATCAGCATTTT.

There are many counts of this clonotype. The chain carries TRBV20-1 and TRBJ2-5, with D hard to call. V dropped 0 bases and J dropped 5 bases, with 13 bases sitting between them. The CDR3 totals 14 residues. CDR1 is DFQATT, CDR2 SNEGSKA, per germline (reference sequence). In DNA, the CDR3 is TGCAGTGCTAGAGATAGGGCGAGCTGGGAGACCCAGTACTTC. Translated: CSARDRASWETQYF.

At least ten counts were recorded for this clonotype. The chain has TRBV12-3 or TRBV12-4 and TRBJ1-5; possibly TRBD1 for D (6 bases). Trimming cost V 4 bases and J 4 bases, with 20 bases left between them. The CDR3 spans 17 residues. The CDR3 loop is CASSSQAGGAPNQPQHF. Here the CDR3 DNA reads TGTGCCAGCAGTTCCCAGGCCGGGGGCGCACCGAATCAGCCCCAGCATTTT.

This clonotype occurred a few times. V gene TRBV14 combines with J gene TRBJ2-5; 9 bases fit TRBD2. Losses at the gene ends were 0 bases for V and 3 bases for J; bases not matched to a gene: 8. CDR1 and CDR2 (germline): SGHDN, FVKESK. The CDR3 has 17 residues. This CDR3 reads CASSQEIWAGGKETQYF. The CDR3 region has the DNA TGTGCCAGCAGCCAAGAAATTTGGGCGGGGGGGAAAGAGACCCAGTACTTC. The variable domain in full, completed from reference TRBV14 and TRBJ2-5, reads EAGVTQFPSHSVIEKGQTVTLRCDPISGHDNLYWYRRVMGKEIKFLLHFVKESKQDESGMPNNRFLAERTGGTYSTLKVQPAELEDSGVYFCASSQEIWAGGKETQYFGPGTRLLVL.